This TCR beta chain derives from a study of blood T cell repertoires in COVID-19. Assay: immunoSEQ multiplex PCR; the TCRdb copy retains only in-frame clones and omits some. This table holds about 200,000 clones, more than 70% found once. Germline CDR1 ENHRY, CDR2 SYGVKD. The J segment lost 6 bases and the V segment lost 5 bases, leaving 13 bases of the junction unmatched. The CDR3 contains 15 residues. The receptor was isolated from a man in his fifties with COVID-19, enrolled during active disease. Sample: peripheral blood. The gene calls are TRBV10-3 and TRBJ2-7, with TRBD1 matching over 7 bases. CDR3 coding DNA: TGTGCCATCAGTCAACCTGGGACAGTCGGCGGCGAGCAGTACTTC. Residues: CAISQPGTVGGEQYF.